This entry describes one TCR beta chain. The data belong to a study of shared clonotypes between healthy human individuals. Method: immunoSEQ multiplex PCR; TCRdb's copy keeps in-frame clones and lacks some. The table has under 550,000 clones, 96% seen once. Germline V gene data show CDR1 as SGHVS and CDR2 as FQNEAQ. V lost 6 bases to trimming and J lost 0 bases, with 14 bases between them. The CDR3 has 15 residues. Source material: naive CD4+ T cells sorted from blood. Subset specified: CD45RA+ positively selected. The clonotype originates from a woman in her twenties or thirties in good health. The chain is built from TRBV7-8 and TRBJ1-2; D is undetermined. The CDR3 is CASSPTKSANYGYTF. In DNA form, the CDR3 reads TGTGCCAGCAGTCCAACTAAATCCGCTAACTATGGCTACACCTTC.